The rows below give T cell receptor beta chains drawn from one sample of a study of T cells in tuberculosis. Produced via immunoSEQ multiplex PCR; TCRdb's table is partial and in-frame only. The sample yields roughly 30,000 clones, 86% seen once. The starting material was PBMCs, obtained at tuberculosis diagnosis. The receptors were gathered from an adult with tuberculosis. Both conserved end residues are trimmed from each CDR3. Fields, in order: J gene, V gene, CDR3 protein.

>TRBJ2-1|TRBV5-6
ASSFLTTVEYEQF
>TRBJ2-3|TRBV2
ARTGSTDTQY
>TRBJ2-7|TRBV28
ASSWGGLDEQY
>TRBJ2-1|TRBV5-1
ASSPGLAGGLSNEQF
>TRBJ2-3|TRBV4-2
ASSRRTSGSADTQY
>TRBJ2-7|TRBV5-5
ASSPVAGGHLEQY
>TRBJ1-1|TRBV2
ASSVGDTNTEAF
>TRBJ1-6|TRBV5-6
ASSRQKGTGHNSPLH
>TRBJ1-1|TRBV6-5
ASSYATGKRTEAF
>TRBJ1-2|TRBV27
ASSPRQAPGYNGYT
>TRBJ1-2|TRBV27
ASRTGGFGGYT
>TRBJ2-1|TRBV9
ASSVSSGSWDEQF